This T cell receptor beta chain was retrieved from a study of identical twins. On this clonotype itself: Its antigen is as yet unknown.

Through template switching, a universal primer site was introduced, and the cDNA contained unique molecular identifiers. TCRdb itself ran the 5' RACE reads through MiXCR, one entry per CDR3 protein. The sample contains about 240,000 distinct CDR3 sequences, over 9.5% of which appear only once. Notes on the study in general: Among out-of-frame alpha sequences shared by twins, low generation probability occurred in excess. There is a chance that invariant MAIT and iNKT cells partially muddied zero-insertion analyses.

This CDR3 has 14 amino acids. Per the germline V gene, CDR1 is MNHNS and CDR2 is SASEGT. Losses at the gene ends were 4 bases for V and 8 bases for J; bases not matched to a gene: 7. This chain joins TRBV6-1 and TRBJ1-2, with 10 bases aligning to TRBD1. Sequenced input: memory T cells sorted from blood. The TCR originated in a man aged 50 to 60 in good health. The DNA of the CDR3 is TGTGCCAGCAGTGGCCCCGGGACAGGGGTCGGCTACACCTTC. Protein sequence: CASSGPGTGVGYTF.